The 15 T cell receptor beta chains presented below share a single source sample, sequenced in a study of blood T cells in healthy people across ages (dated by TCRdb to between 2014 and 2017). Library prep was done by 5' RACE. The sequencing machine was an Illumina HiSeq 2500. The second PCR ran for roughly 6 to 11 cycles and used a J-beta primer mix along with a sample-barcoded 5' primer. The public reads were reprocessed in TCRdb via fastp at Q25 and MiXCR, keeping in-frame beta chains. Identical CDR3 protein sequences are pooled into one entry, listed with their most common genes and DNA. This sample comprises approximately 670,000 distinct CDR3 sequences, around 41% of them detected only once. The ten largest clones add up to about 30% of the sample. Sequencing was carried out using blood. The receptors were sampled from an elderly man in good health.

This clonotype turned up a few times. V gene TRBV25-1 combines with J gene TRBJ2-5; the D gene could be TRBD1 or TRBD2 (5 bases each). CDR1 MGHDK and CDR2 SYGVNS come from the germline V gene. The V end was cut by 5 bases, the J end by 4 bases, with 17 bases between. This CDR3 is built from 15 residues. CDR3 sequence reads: CASSRPGPGVETQYF. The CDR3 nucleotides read TGTGCCAGCAGTCGTCCGGGGCCCGGTGTAGAGACCCAGTACTTC.

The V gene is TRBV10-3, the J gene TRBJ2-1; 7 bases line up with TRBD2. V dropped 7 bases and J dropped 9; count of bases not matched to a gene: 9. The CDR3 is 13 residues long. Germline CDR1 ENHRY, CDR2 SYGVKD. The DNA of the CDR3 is TGTGCCATCATGCAGGGAGGGAACGGTGAGCAGTTCTTC. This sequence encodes CAIMQGGNGEQFF.

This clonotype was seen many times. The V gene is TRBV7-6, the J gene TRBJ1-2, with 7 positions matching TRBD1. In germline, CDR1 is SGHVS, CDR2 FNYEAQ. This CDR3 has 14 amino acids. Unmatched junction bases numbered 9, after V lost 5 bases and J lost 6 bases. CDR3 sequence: CASSPRQGWHGYTF. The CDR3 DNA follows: TGTGCCAGCAGCCCGCGACAGGGTTGGCATGGCTACACCTTC.

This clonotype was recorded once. CDR3 protein: CASSPKRGVQETQYF. CDR3 nucleotides: TGTGCCAGCAGCCCCAAAAGAGGTGTTCAAGAGACCCAGTACTTC. The V call is TRBV14, the J call TRBJ2-5; no clear D gene. The CDR3 sequence is 15 residues long. The ends were cut back, 4 bases at V and 2 bases at J, with 14 bases in the middle. Germline values: CDR1 SGHDN, CDR2 FVKESK.

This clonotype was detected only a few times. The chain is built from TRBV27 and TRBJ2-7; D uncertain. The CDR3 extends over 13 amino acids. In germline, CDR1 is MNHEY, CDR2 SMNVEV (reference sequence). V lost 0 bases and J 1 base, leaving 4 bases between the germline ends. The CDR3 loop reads CASSLSRSYEQYF. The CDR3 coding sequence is TGTGCCAGCAGTTTATCCAGGTCCTACGAGCAGTACTTC.

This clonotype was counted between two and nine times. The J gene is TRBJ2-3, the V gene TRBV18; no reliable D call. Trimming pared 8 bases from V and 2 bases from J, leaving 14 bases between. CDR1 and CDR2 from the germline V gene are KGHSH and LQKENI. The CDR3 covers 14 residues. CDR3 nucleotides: TGTGCCAGCCAGGCCAGCAGAAACACAGATACGCAGTATTTT. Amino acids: CASQASRNTDTQYF.

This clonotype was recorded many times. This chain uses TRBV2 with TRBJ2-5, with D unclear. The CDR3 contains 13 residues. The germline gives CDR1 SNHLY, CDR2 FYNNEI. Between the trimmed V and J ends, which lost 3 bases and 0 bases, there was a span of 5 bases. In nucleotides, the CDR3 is TGTGCCAGCAGTGATACGTACCAAGAGACCCAGTACTTC. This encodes CASSDTYQETQYF.

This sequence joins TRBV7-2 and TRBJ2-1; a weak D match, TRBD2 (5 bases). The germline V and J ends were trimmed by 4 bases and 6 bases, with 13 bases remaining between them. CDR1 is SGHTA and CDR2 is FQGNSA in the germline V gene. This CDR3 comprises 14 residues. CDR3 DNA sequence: TGTGCCAGCAGCTACATAACTAGTGGCAATGAGCAGTTCTTC. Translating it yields CASSYITSGNEQFF.

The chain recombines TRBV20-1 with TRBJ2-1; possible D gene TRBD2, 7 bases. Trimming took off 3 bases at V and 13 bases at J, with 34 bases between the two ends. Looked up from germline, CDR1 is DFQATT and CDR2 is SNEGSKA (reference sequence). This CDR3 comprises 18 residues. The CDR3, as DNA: TGCAGTGCTAGTTCCGGACTAGGGGGGCTAGGCGAACAAGAGACCCAGTTCTTC. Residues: CSASSGLGGLGEQETQFF.

The CDR3 sequence: CAISESAGETQYF. CDR3 nucleotides: TGTGCCATCAGTGAGTCGGCGGGAGAGACCCAGTACTTC. The V gene is TRBV10-3, the J gene TRBJ2-5, with D perhaps matching TRBD2 (5 bases). V was cut by 0 bases and J by 4 bases, with 6 bases left in between. The CDR3 has 13 residues. CDR1 ENHRY and CDR2 SYGVKD come from the germline V gene.

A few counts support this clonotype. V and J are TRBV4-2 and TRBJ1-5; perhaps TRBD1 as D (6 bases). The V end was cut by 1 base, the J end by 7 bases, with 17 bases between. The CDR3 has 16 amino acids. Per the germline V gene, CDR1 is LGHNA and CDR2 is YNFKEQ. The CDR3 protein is CASSQGSGEQGQPQHF. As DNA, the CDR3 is TGTGCCAGCAGCCAAGGATCGGGGGAACAGGGCCAGCCCCAGCATTTT.

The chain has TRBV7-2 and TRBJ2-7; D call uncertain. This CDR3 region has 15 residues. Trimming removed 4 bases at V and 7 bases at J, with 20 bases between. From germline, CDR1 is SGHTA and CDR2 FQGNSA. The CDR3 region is CASSYGNWRNNEQYF. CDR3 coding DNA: TGTGCCAGCAGCTATGGTAATTGGCGGAACAATGAGCAGTACTTC.

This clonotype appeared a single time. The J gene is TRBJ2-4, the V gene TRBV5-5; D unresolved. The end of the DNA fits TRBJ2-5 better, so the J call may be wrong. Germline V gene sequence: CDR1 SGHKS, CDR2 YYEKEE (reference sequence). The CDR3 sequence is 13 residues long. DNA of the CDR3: TGTGCCAGCATCTTTTTCAATATAGAGACCCAGTACTTC. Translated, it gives CASIFFNIETQYF.

The CDR3 spells CASSAATGADTQYF. The CDR3 nucleotides are TGTGCCAGCAGCGCAGCGACAGGGGCAGATACGCAGTATTTT. The chain joins TRBV9 to TRBJ2-3; 8 bases are shared with TRBD1. CDR3 length: 14 residues. V shed 3 bases and J 4 bases; nucleotides not matched to a gene: 4. Germline CDR1 is SGDLS and CDR2 is YYNGEE.

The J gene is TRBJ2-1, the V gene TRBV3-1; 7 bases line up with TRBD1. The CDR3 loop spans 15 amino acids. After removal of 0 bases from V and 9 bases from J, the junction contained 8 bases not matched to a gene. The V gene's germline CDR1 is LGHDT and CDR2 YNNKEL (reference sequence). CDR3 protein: CASSQDGNRGFEQFF. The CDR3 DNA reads TGTGCCAGCAGCCAAGATGGAAACAGGGGTTTTGAGCAGTTCTTC.